The 19 T cell receptor beta chains listed next were all sequenced from one sample in a study of chemoradiotherapy in HPV16-positive cancers. Repertoires were generated with immunoSEQ multiplex PCR, while TCRdb's copy carries only in-frame clones and drops some. The sample has 5,000 to 8,000 clones, 83% seen once. The sample in question was tumor tissue, obtained from a patient who underwent chemoradiotherapy. The origin of the receptors is a human donor with HPV-associated anogenital cancer.

The CDR3 loop reads CASRGDREGGDTQYF. The CDR3 DNA follows: TGTGCCAGCAGGGGGGACAGGGAAGGAGGAGATACGCAGTATTTT. V gene TRBV6-5 combines with J gene TRBJ2-3; 9 positions agree with TRBD1. The CDR3 totals 15 residues. From germline, CDR1 is MNHEY and CDR2 SVGAGI. With 6 bases clipped from V and 5 bases from J, the junction kept 9 bases outside the gene matches.

CDR3 region: CAWSVAGDVSTGELFF. CDR3 nucleotide sequence: TGTGCCTGGAGTGTAGCAGGGGATGTAAGCACCGGGGAGCTGTTTTTT. The V call is TRBV30, the J call TRBJ2-2; tentatively, D is TRBD1 (6 bases). This CDR3 has 16 amino acids. Germline lookup yields CDR1 GTSNPN and CDR2 SVGIG (reference sequence). Trimming removed 0 bases from V and 4 bases from J, with 15 bases in between.

The chain links TRBV19 to TRBJ1-5; no clear D. Germline CDR1 and CDR2: LNHDA and SQIVND (reference sequence). V was clipped by 3 bases and J by 0 bases, with 6 bases between them. CDR3 length: 14 residues. The CDR3: CASSIPGSNQPQHF. The DNA of the CDR3 is TGTGCCAGTAGTATCCCAGGTAGCAATCAGCCCCAGCATTTT.

This clone was seen just once. The chain joins TRBV6-5 to TRBJ1-3; TRBD1 agrees at 8 bases. The V gene's germline CDR1 is MNHEY and CDR2 SVGAGI. Unmatched junction bases numbered 3, after V lost 4 bases and J lost 1 base. There are 15 residues in the CDR3. CDR3 loop: CASSSQGASGNTIYF. Written as DNA, the CDR3 is TGTGCCAGCAGTTCTCAGGGGGCTTCTGGAAACACCATATATTTT.

The V and J genes are TRBV9 and TRBJ1-5, with D possibly TRBD1 on 6 matching bases. Per the germline V gene, CDR1 is SGDLS and CDR2 is YYNGEE. V lost 4 bases and J lost 2, with 10 bases in between. The CDR3 sequence is 14 residues long. This chain's CDR3 is CASSQGIGNQPQHF. In nucleotides, the CDR3 is TGTGCCAGCAGCCAGGGGATTGGCAATCAGCCCCAGCATTTT. Filled out from reference TRBV9 and TRBJ1-5, the complete variable domain reads DSGVTQTPKHLITATGQRVTLRCSPRSGDLSVYWYQQSLDQGLQFLIQYYNGEERAKGNILERFSAQQFPDLHSELNLSSLELGDSALYFCASSQGIGNQPQHFGDGTRLSIL.

This chain links TRBV5-1 with TRBJ2-2; 8 positions match TRBD1. Trimming cost V 2 bases and J 5 bases; bases outside gene matches: 2. This CDR3 contains 14 residues. Germline V gene data show CDR1 as SGHRS and CDR2 as YFSETQ. CDR3 residues: CASSFRQGTGELFF. The CDR3 DNA is TGCGCCAGCAGCTTTAGACAGGGGACCGGGGAGCTGTTTTTT.

This clone was observed once. This chain links TRBV4-1 with TRBJ1-3; the D is unclear. The CDR3 is made up of 15 amino acids. CDR1 and CDR2 (germline): MGHRA, YSYEKL. V shed 2 bases and J shed 0 bases, with 8 bases lying between them. The CDR3 bases are TGCGCCAGCAGCCAAACAGTGAACTCTGGAAACACCATATATTTT. Protein: CASSQTVNSGNTIYF.

The chain employs TRBV28 and TRBJ2-5; TRBD2 aligns across 11 bases. Germline V CDR1 and CDR2: MDHEN, SYDVKM. V lost 6 bases, J lost 5 bases, and 8 bases stayed unmatched. The CDR3 consists of 15 residues. The CDR3 protein is CASSRSGGAGETQYF. The CDR3 coding sequence is TGTGCCAGCAGCCGTAGCGGGGGGGCCGGGGAGACCCAGTACTTC.

The genes are TRBV29-1 and TRBJ2-2, with TRBD2 identical over 7 bases. CDR1 is SQVTM and CDR2 is ANQGSEA in the germline V gene. The CDR3 spans 14 residues. Trimming removed 5 bases from V and 7 bases from J; junction bases left unmatched: 10. Here the CDR3 reads CSVRRERKSGELFF. For the CDR3, the DNA is TGCAGCGTTCGGCGGGAGAGGAAGAGCGGGGAGCTGTTTTTT.

Only a few counts were recorded for this clone. This sequence joins TRBV4-2 and TRBJ2-3; D is uncertain. Germline V gives CDR1 LGHNA, CDR2 YNFKEQ. The V end lost 2 bases, the J end lost 2 bases, and 5 bases lay between the germline ends. This CDR3 region has 13 residues. The CDR3 nucleotides are TGTGCCAGCAGCCAACCCCTCACAGATACGCAGTATTTT. It yields the protein CASSQPLTDTQYF.

This clone was found once. The chain joins TRBV6-1 to TRBJ1-2, with D maybe TRBD1 (6 bases). V was trimmed by 7 bases and J by 8 bases, leaving 14 bases between them. From germline, CDR1 is MNHNS and CDR2 SASEGT. This CDR3 comprises 12 residues. The CDR3 loop is CASKRAGEGYTF. The CDR3 DNA follows: TGTGCCAGCAAAAGGGCAGGGGAAGGCTACACCTTC.

The gene calls are TRBV29-1 and TRBJ2-1, with D uncertain. Deletions cut 7 bases from V and 5 bases from J, with 6 bases between. Germline V gives CDR1 SQVTM, CDR2 ANQGSEA. The CDR3 is 10 amino acids. CDR3: CSADNNEQFF. For the CDR3, the DNA is TGCAGCGCAGACAACAATGAGCAGTTCTTC.

The V and J genes are TRBV5-1 and TRBJ1-3; possible D gene TRBD1, 5 bases. V was shortened by 7 bases and J by 4 bases, with 9 bases between the two germline ends. From germline, CDR1 is SGHRS and CDR2 YFSETQ. This CDR3 region has 12 residues. The CDR3 sequence: CASWGTGNTIYF. For the CDR3, the DNA is TGCGCCAGCTGGGGGACGGGAAACACCATATATTTT.

This chain joins TRBV5-5 and TRBJ1-1; D is perhaps TRBD1 (5 bases). The CDR3 spans 13 residues. Trimming stripped 0 bases from V and 6 bases from J, with 9 bases between. The V gene's germline CDR1 is SGHKS and CDR2 YYEKEE (reference sequence). CDR3 residues: CASSLALGPEAFF. The CDR3 DNA follows: TGTGCCAGCAGCTTGGCCTTGGGGCCTGAAGCTTTCTTT.

This clone was detected only a few times. The chain recombines TRBV9 with TRBJ1-1; no clear D gene. This CDR3 has 13 amino acids. CDR1 SGDLS and CDR2 YYNGEE come from the germline V gene. V was pared by 0 bases and J by 0 bases, with 3 bases between. Written as DNA, the CDR3 is TGTGCCAGCAGCGTAGTGGTGAACACTGAAGCTTTCTTT. Encoded protein: CASSVVVNTEAFF.

The sample holds a few counts of this clone. This sequence joins TRBV9 and TRBJ2-2; 8 nucleotides align to TRBD2. The CDR3 spans 16 residues. The germline CDR1 and CDR2 sequences are SGDLS and YYNGEE. Losses at the gene ends were 1 base for V and 6 bases for J; bases not matched to a gene: 8. The CDR3 DNA reads as TGTGCCAGCAGCGTAACCGGGACTAGAATTGCCGGGGAGCTGTTTTTT. This encodes CASSVTGTRIAGELFF.

The rearrangement joins TRBV19 to TRBJ1-1, with D hard to call. Germline V CDR1 and CDR2: LNHDA, SQIVND (reference sequence). Trimming removed 6 bases from V and 0 bases from J, with 8 bases in between. This CDR3 is built from 13 residues. CDR3 DNA: TGTGCCAGTAGCTCAGGCTTGAACACTGAAGCTTTCTTT. Protein product: CASSSGLNTEAFF. Combining the CDR3 with reference TRBV19 and TRBJ1-1 gives the whole variable domain DGGITQSPKYLFRKEGQNVTLSCEQNLNHDAMYWYRQDPGQGLRLIYYSQIVNDFQKGDIAEGYSVSREKKESFPLTVTSAQKNPTAFYLCASSSGLNTEAFFGQGTRLTVV.

V gene TRBV11-2 combines with J gene TRBJ1-6, with D unclear. Per the germline V gene, CDR1 is SGHAT and CDR2 is FQNNGV. This CDR3 has 15 amino acids. Trimming stripped 0 bases from V and 7 bases from J, with 10 bases between. CDR3 amino acids: CASSLEPGLNSPLHF. CDR3 sequence (DNA): TGTGCCAGCAGCTTAGAACCGGGATTAAATTCACCCCTCCACTTT.

The J gene is TRBJ2-6, the V gene TRBV5-4, with D tentatively TRBD1 or TRBD2 (5 bases each). Germline V lookup: CDR1 SGHNT, CDR2 YYREEE (reference sequence). V was cut by 0 bases and J by 4 bases, with 11 bases left in between. The CDR3 is 16 amino acids. CDR3 region: CASSLGPGTGANVLTF. In DNA form, the CDR3 reads TGTGCCAGCAGCTTGGGTCCAGGGACCGGGGCCAACGTCCTGACTTTC.